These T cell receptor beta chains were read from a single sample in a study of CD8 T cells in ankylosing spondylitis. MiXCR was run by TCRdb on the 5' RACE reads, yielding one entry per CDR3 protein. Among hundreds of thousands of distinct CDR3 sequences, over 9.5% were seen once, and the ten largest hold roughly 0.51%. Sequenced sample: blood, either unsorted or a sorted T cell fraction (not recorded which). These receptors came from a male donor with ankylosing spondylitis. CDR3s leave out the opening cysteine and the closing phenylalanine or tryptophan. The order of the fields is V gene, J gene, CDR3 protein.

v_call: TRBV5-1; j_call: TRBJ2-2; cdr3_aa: ASSLRASRDTGELF
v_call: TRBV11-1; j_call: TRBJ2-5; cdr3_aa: ASRWTGGETQY
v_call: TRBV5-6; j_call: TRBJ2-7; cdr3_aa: ASSLLGQQKSEQY
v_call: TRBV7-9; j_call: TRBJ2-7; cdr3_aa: ASSLASRRGEQY
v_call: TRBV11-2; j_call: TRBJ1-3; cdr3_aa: ASSLFQTAGNSGNTIY
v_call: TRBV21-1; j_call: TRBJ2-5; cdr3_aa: ASSKVRGETQY
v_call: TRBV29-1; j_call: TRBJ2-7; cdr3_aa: SVEAGRGGEQY
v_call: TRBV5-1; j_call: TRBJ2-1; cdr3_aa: ASSFGTGKYNEQF
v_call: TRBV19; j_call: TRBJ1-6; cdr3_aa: ASRLQSSYNSPLH
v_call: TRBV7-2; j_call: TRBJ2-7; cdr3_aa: ASSLSGRAGEQY
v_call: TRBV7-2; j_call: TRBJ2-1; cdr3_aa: ASSLWGSYNEQF
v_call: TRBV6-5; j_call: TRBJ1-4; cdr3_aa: ASSYLPGLSEKLF
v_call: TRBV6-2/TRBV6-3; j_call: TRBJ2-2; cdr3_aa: ASSRTGAKELF
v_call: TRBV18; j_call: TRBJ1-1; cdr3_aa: ATSDEMNTEAF
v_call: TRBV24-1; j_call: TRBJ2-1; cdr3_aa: ATSDLRPGHNEGNEQF
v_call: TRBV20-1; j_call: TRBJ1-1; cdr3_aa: SARAGHPPGNTEAF
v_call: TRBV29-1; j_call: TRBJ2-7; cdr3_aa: SVGTGAKAYEQY
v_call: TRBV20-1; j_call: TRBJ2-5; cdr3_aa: SARKYYAETQY
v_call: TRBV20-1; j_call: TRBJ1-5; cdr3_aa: SARNARYSNQPQH
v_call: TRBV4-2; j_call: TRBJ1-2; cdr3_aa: ASSQGQGWDYGYT
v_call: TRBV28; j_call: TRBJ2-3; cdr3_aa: ASSLAGPGLAGSDTQY
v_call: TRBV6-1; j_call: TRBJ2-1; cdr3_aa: ASSPRRGEGEQF
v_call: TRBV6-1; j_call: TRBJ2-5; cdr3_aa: ASSEVQGAGETQY
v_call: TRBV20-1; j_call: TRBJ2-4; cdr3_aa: SARGRPGGDIQY
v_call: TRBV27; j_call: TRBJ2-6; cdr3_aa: ASSPGMSGANVLT
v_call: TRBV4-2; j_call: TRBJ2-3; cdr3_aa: ASSQTILADSTDTQY
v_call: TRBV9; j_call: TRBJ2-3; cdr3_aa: ASSVGWGASQRFSTDTQY
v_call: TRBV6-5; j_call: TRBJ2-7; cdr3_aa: ASSYRSFGSYEQY
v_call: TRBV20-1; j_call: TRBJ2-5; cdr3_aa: TPTPGGVETQY
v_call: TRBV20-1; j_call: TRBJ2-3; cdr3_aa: SARHDTDTQY
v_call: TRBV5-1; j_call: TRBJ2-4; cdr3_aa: ASSPWWLTDLAKNIQY
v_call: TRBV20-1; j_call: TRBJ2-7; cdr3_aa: SARDYNGLYEQY
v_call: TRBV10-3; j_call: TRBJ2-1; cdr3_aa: AISVKGADEQF
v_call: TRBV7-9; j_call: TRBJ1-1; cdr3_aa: ASRDTGEGTEAF
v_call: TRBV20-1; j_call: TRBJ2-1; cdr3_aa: SASGTAQF